These 4 T cell receptor beta chains came from one sample sequenced in a study of human T cells and chemical hapten exposure. Indicated time point: patch test 3, about 24 weeks after DPC sensitization. Treatment given: therapeutic diphenylcyclopropenone sensitization with weekly scalp DPC. One entry per CDR3 protein, called by TCRdb with MiXCR from the RACE reads. The data hold approximately 80,000 distinct CDR3 sequences, with under 15% observed a single time. Sequenced here: whole blood, sampled in connection with sensitization to the hapten diphenylcyclopropenone (DPC). All receptors derive from a woman aged 45-60 years with alopecia areata. Some clones in this sample may be carry-over from other donors' samples.

This clonotype came up many times. The chain employs TRBV18 and TRBJ2-3; no clear D gene. The CDR3 has 16 residues. Trimming took 0 bases from V and 2 from J, leaving 12 bases between them. Germline V gene sequence: CDR1 KGHSH, CDR2 LQKENI. The CDR3 reads CASSPPTGGFTDTQYF. The CDR3 nucleotides are TGTGCCAGCTCACCACCGACGGGCGGATTCACAGATACGCAGTATTTT.

In its sample, this clonotype was seen a few times. This rearrangement joins TRBV12-3 or TRBV12-4 to TRBJ2-7, with a possible D match to TRBD2 (7 bases). This CDR3 is built from 14 residues. V lost 8 bases and J lost 2, with 16 bases in between. In DNA, the CDR3 is TGTGCCAGCGGGGGGGGCAGATCCGCCTACGAGCAGTACTTC. This sequence encodes CASGGGRSAYEQYF.

V is TRBV11-2 and J is TRBJ2-3, with D uncertain. CDR3 length: 13 amino acids. The germline gives CDR1 SGHAT, CDR2 FQNNGV. Deletions cut 3 bases from V and 6 bases from J, with 10 bases between. CDR3 nucleotide sequence: TGTGCCAGCAGCTTCCAAAGTCCGGATACGCAGTATTTT. Amino acids: CASSFQSPDTQYF.

This clonotype was found a few times. V usage is TRBV5-1 and J usage is TRBJ1-1; no clear D. In germline, CDR1 is SGHRS, CDR2 YFSETQ. The CDR3 extends over 13 amino acids. Trimming removed 4 bases at V and 1 base at J, with 8 bases between. The CDR3 reads CASSSRENTEAFF. The CDR3 DNA follows: TGCGCCAGCAGCAGCCGGGAGAACACTGAAGCTTTCTTT.